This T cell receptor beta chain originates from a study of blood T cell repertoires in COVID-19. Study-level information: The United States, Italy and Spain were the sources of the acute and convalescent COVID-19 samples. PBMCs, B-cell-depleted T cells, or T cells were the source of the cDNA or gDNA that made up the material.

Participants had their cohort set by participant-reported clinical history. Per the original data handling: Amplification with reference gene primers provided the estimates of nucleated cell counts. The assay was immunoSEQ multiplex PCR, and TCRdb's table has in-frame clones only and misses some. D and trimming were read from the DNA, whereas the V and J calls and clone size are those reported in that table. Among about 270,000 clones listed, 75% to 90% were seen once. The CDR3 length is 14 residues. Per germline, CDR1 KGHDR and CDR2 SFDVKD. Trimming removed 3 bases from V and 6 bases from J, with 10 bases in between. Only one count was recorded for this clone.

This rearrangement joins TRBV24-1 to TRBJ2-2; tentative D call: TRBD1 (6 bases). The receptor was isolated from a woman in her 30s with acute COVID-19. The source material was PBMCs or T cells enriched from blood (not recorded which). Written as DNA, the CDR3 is TGTGCCACCAGTGATCGACAGGCGGCCGGGGAGCTGTTTTTT. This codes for CATSDRQAAGELFF.